The entry below describes one T cell receptor (beta chain). Different DNA sequences within this sample yield the same CDR3. Treatment reported: oral pan-JAK inhibitor, 5-10 mg twice daily. Cell sorting was applied to PBMCs, and CD4+ and CD8+ T cells were collected. This sample is drawn from a study of CD8+ T cells in alopecia areata. Extracted RNA was reverse transcribed into cDNA, the sequencing template. The table came from immunoSEQ multiplex PCR; TCRdb's copy has only in-frame clones and leaves some out. The sample carries about 270,000 clones, 50% to 75% recorded once. The source of this sequence is a human donor with alopecia areata. The source material was CD4+ T cells sorted from blood, sampled at approximately week 51, from a patient treated with tofacitinib.

CDR3 sequence reads: CAWSGSNTGELFF. The CDR3 nucleotides are TGTGCCTGGAGTGGTTCGAACACCGGGGAGCTGTTTTTT. The chain recombines TRBV30 with TRBJ2-2; D ambiguous. Germline V gene lookup returns CDR1 GTSNPN and CDR2 SVGIG (reference sequence). V lost 1 base to trimming and J lost 0 bases, with 3 bases between them. The CDR3 runs to 13 residues.